This passage covers 24 T cell receptor beta chains from one sample sequenced in a study of stem cell transplantation in POMP-related autoinflammatory disease. Data came from immunoSEQ multiplex PCR; TCRdb stores just in-frame clones and leaves some out. The table includes 68,000 or so clones, approximately 90% detected once. The sample consisted of CD4+ T cells from PBMCs, taken after stem cell transplantation. The origin of the receptors is a human patient with POMP-related autoinflammation and immune dysregulation (PRAID). The T cells may come from the graft donor.

The chain combines TRBV6-6 with TRBJ1-6; D perhaps matches TRBD1 (6 bases). V lost 5 bases to trimming and J lost 9 bases, with 14 bases between them. The CDR3 contains 14 residues. The germline V gene has CDR1 MNHNY and CDR2 SVGAGI (reference sequence). CDR3 in DNA: TGTGCCAGCAGTGCCGGGACACGGAGTTCACCCCTCCACTTT. It codes for CASSAGTRSSPLHF.

This sequence joins TRBV4-2 and TRBJ2-3; 9 nucleotides line up with TRBD2. The CDR3 covers 19 residues. The germline V gene encodes CDR1 LGHNA and CDR2 YNFKEQ. V lost 0 bases to trimming and J lost 2 bases; unmatched junction nucleotides: 12. This chain's CDR3 is CASSQDQILSGGITDTQYF. Here the CDR3 DNA reads TGTGCCAGCAGCCAAGATCAAATACTAAGCGGGGGGATCACAGATACGCAGTATTTT.

This chain joins TRBV20-1 and TRBJ2-5, with unresolved D. The CDR3 loop spans 10 amino acids. In germline, CDR1 is DFQATT, CDR2 SNEGSKA (reference sequence). The germline V and J ends were trimmed by 3 bases and 5 bases, with 4 bases remaining between them. Written as DNA, the CDR3 is TGCAGTGCTAGTATCGAGACCCAGTACTTC. It is translated as CSASIETQYF.

The chain employs TRBV28 and TRBJ1-5; D gene unclear. This CDR3 is built from 16 residues. Looked up from germline, CDR1 is MDHEN and CDR2 is SYDVKM. The germline V and J ends were trimmed by 3 bases and 3 bases, with 15 bases remaining between them. CDR3: CASSFFISYHNQPQHF. DNA of the CDR3: TGTGCCAGCAGTTTTTTCATTTCATATCACAATCAGCCCCAGCATTTT.

The V and J genes are TRBV29-1 and TRBJ2-1; D not certain. Per germline, CDR1 SQVTM and CDR2 ANQGSEA. This CDR3 region has 15 residues. V shed 0 bases and J shed 4 bases, with 13 bases lying between them. CDR3 in amino acids: CSVEDLKFAYNEQFF. The CDR3 DNA follows: TGCAGCGTTGAAGATCTAAAGTTTGCTTACAATGAGCAGTTCTTC.

A note on this clone: Other DNA sequences from this sample encode an identical CDR3 as well. The chain recombines TRBV18 with TRBJ2-5, with D perhaps TRBD1 (6 bases). The CDR3 is made up of 13 amino acids. V was shortened by 3 bases and J by 3 bases, with 8 bases between the two germline ends. The germline CDR1 and CDR2 sequences are KGHSH and LQKENI. CDR3 nucleotide sequence: TGTGCCAGCTCACCGGGACAAGAAGAGACCCAGTACTTC. Residues: CASSPGQEETQYF.

The chain uses TRBV27 and TRBJ2-2; 12 nucleotides line up with TRBD1. V lost 6 bases and J lost 5; bases outside the gene matches: 13. CDR1 MNHEY and CDR2 SMNVEV come from the germline V gene (reference sequence). There are 18 residues in the CDR3. In DNA form, the CDR3 reads TGTGCCAGCAGCCCGTTCCCGGGACAGGGGGCAAATACCGGGGAGCTGTTTTTT. Translated, it gives CASSPFPGQGANTGELFF.

J is TRBJ2-3 and V is TRBV4-1; 9 bases align to TRBD2. After removal of 2 bases from V and 0 bases from J, the junction contained 9 bases not matched to a gene. Germline loops: CDR1 MGHRA, CDR2 YSYEKL. The length of the CDR3 is 18 residues. The CDR3 DNA reads as TGCGCCAGCAGCCAACCGGGACTAGCTTCCTCTAGCACAGATACGCAGTATTTT. Amino acid sequence: CASSQPGLASSSTDTQYF.

The rearrangement links TRBV28 to TRBJ2-5; 11 bases fit TRBD1. The V and J ends lost 3 bases and 4 bases, in that order; junction bases with no gene match: 7. The CDR3 sequence is 16 residues long. Germline CDR1 and CDR2: MDHEN and SYDVKM. CDR3 in DNA: TGTGCCAGCAGTTTCCCAGGACAGGGGGCGTCAGAGACCCAGTACTTC. It codes for CASSFPGQGASETQYF.

The rearrangement links TRBV19 to TRBJ2-3; perhaps TRBD1 as D (6 bases). Germline CDR1 LNHDA, CDR2 SQIVND (reference sequence). Trimming stripped 0 bases from V and 1 base from J, with 8 bases between. The CDR3 is 15 amino acids. CDR3 coding DNA: TGTGCCAGTAGTATAGAGGGGACACGCACAGATACGCAGTATTTT. It codes for CASSIEGTRTDTQYF.

In this sample, this clone turned up once. The chain employs TRBV5-6 and TRBJ2-3; the match to TRBD2 covers 13 bases. The V segment lost 5 bases and the J segment 4 bases; nucleotides outside the gene matches: 4. CDR1 and CDR2 (germline): SGHDT, YYEEEE. CDR3 length: 15 residues. CDR3 nucleotides: TGTGCCAGCAGGTGGACTAGCGGGAGTTCAGATACGCAGTATTTT. Its translation: CASRWTSGSSDTQYF.

V gene TRBV5-1 combines with J gene TRBJ2-3; D might be TRBD2 (6 bases). CDR3 size: 14 residues. Germline V gene data show CDR1 as SGHRS and CDR2 as YFSETQ. The V end was cut by 4 bases, the J end by 5 bases, with 14 bases between. The CDR3 sequence: CASSTGTARDTQYF. CDR3 coding DNA: TGCGCCAGCAGCACTGGGACTGCACGAGATACGCAGTATTTT.

The J gene is TRBJ1-5, the V gene TRBV30; possible D gene TRBD1, 6 bases. The CDR3 is 14 residues long. Germline assignment: CDR1 GTSNPN and CDR2 SVGIG (reference sequence). V lost 1 base, J lost 4 bases, and 11 bases lay in between. In DNA, the CDR3 is TGTGCCTGGAGTGGGACAGCTCCTAATCAGCCCCAGCATTTT. Translated: CAWSGTAPNQPQHF.

The chain has TRBV2 and TRBJ1-2; D call uncertain. The ends were cut back, 8 bases at V and 4 bases at J, with 11 bases in the middle. Germline V gives CDR1 SNHLY, CDR2 FYNNEI. The CDR3 covers 12 residues. DNA of the CDR3: TGTGCCAGCCTCTTCCACTTCTATGGCTACACCTTC. Translated, it gives CASLFHFYGYTF.

The rearrangement joins TRBV19 to TRBJ2-7; 9 nucleotides line up with TRBD2. Germline assignment: CDR1 LNHDA and CDR2 SQIVND (reference sequence). This CDR3 is 15 amino acids long. With V trimmed by 4 bases and J by 3 bases, 7 bases remained unmatched. The CDR3 region has the DNA TGTGCCAGTAGTACTGGGGGTAGCGGGGGCTACGAGCAGTACTTC. Its translation: CASSTGGSGGYEQYF.

The rearrangement uses TRBV7-6 and TRBJ2-1, with 9 bases lining up with TRBD2. This CDR3 is 18 amino acids long. With V trimmed by 0 bases and J by 4 bases, 10 bases remained unmatched. CDR1 is SGHVS, CDR2 FNYEAQ, per germline. The CDR3 is CASSLARGAGGQYNEQFF. CDR3 sequence (DNA): TGTGCCAGCAGCTTAGCTCGCGGAGCGGGAGGTCAATACAATGAGCAGTTCTTC.

The chain carries TRBV3-1 (or the pseudogene TRBV3-2) and TRBJ1-1; possibly TRBD1 for D (5 bases). The CDR3 totals 14 residues. Per the germline V gene, CDR1 is LGHDT and CDR2 is YNNKEL (reference sequence). The V and J ends lost 4 bases and 6 bases respectively, with 15 bases between them. CDR3 DNA: TGTGCCAGCAGCCCACGGACGGGGCCCCCTGAAGCTTTCTTT. It specifies CASSPRTGPPEAFF.

The J gene is TRBJ2-7, the V gene TRBV27; the D gene could be TRBD1 or TRBD2 (7 bases each). The CDR3 consists of 16 residues. Trimming stripped 4 bases from V and 2 bases from J, with 18 bases between. Germline CDR1 is MNHEY and CDR2 is SMNVEV (reference sequence). The CDR3 loop is CASSWPQGGVAYEQYV. As DNA, the CDR3 is TGTGCCAGCAGTTGGCCCCAGGGGGGGGTGGCCTACGAGCAGTACGTC.

CDR3 sequence reads: CASTGLNSPLHF. The DNA for the CDR3 is TGTGCCAGCACCGGCCTAAATTCACCCCTCCACTTT. The V and J genes are TRBV12-3 or TRBV12-4 and TRBJ1-6, with D unclear. V lost 7 bases and J 7 bases, leaving 8 bases between the germline ends. This CDR3 is 12 amino acids long.

V is TRBV15 and J is TRBJ1-2; D is unclear. Germline V gene data show CDR1 as LNHNV and CDR2 as YYDKDF (reference sequence). Trimming pared 2 bases from V and 3 bases from J, leaving 13 bases between. The CDR3 has 15 amino acids. CDR3 in DNA: TGTGCCACCAGCAGAAGGGTGGACGGTGACTATGGCTACACCTTC. Its protein product is CATSRRVDGDYGYTF.

This chain joins TRBV10-3 and TRBJ2-3; 7 nucleotides agree with TRBD2. The germline V gene has CDR1 ENHRY and CDR2 SYGVKD. Germline trimming cut 8 bases from V and 3 bases from J; bases unmatched to any gene: 5. The CDR3 loop spans 13 amino acids. The CDR3 protein is CAILSGKTDTQYF. The CDR3 region has the DNA TGTGCCATCCTAAGCGGGAAGACAGATACGCAGTATTTT.

This sequence joins TRBV19 and TRBJ1-5; 8 bases map to TRBD1. This CDR3 spans 16 amino acids. V lost 5 bases to trimming and J lost 7 bases; unmatched junction nucleotides: 13. Germline CDR1 LNHDA, CDR2 SQIVND (reference sequence). Here the CDR3 DNA reads TGTGCCAGTAGTTCATCCAGGGGGCGCTTGGGACAGCCCCAGCATTTT. This codes for CASSSSRGRLGQPQHF.

This chain connects TRBV6-5 to TRBJ2-7; D might be TRBD1 (5 bases). The CDR3 consists of 13 residues. Per the germline V gene, CDR1 is MNHEY and CDR2 is SVGAGI. V was cut by 6 bases and J by 7 bases, with 16 bases left in between. CDR3 nucleotide sequence: TGTGCCAGCAGACCCACAGGAACGAAGGAGCAGTACTTC. Translated, it gives CASRPTGTKEQYF.

J is TRBJ1-6 and V is TRBV7-3; D ambiguous. CDR1 is SGHTA, CDR2 FQGTGA, per germline. The V end lost 5 bases, the J end lost 6 bases, and 8 bases lay between the germline ends. CDR3 length equals 13 residues. The CDR3 DNA is TGTGCCAGCAGCCACGGGCGTAATTCACCCCTCCACTTT. It translates to CASSHGRNSPLHF.